What follows are 24 T cell receptor beta chains derived from one specimen sequenced in a study of vaccination effects on CD4 cells after COVID-19. Before any sequencing was done, the ViraFEST assay used viral peptide pools to expand antigen-specific CD4+ T cells. At the end of about 10 days of culture, CD4+ T cells were isolated. Participants were vaccinated with two doses of either the BNT162b2 or mRNA-1273 vaccine. For these receptors, no antigen is known. This table comes from immunoSEQ multiplex PCR, and its TCRdb copy is limited to in-frame clones, with some not included. The repertoire includes around 46,000 clones, around 80% of them detected once, and about 14% sits in the top ten. The source material was CD4+ T cells from PBMCs cultured with HCoV-OC43 spike peptides, sampled after COVID-19 vaccination. Subset denoted: HCoV-OC43 spike overlapping peptide pool stimulation. Receptor source: a human donor who received a COVID-19 vaccine.

The chain is built from TRBV6-5 and TRBJ2-7; D uncertain. Trimming took off 0 bases at V and 2 bases at J, with 11 bases between the two ends. The V gene's germline CDR1 is MNHEY and CDR2 SVGAGI. The CDR3 runs 15 residues. The CDR3 nucleotides are TGTGCCAGCAGTTACTCGACAACGGCCCCCTACGAGCAGTACTTC. Translation: CASSYSTTAPYEQYF.

The chain recombines TRBV5-1 with TRBJ2-3; D not certain. CDR3 size: 13 residues. Germline V gene lookup returns CDR1 SGHRS and CDR2 YFSETQ. V was trimmed by 4 bases and J by 6 bases, leaving 12 bases between them. In DNA form, the CDR3 reads TGCGCCAGCAGCCCGGACGGGTACGATACGCAGTATTTT. As protein: CASSPDGYDTQYF.

This clone occurred once. The genes are TRBV4-2 and TRBJ2-5; D is possibly TRBD2 (6 bases). Germline values: CDR1 LGHNA, CDR2 YNFKEQ. Trimming left V 1 base short and J 0 bases short, with 9 bases between. The CDR3 is 15 residues long. CDR3 loop: CASSQVGTYQETQYF. CDR3 coding DNA: TGTGCCAGCAGCCAAGTTGGGACTTACCAAGAGACCCAGTACTTC.

The chain links TRBV24-1 to TRBJ2-3; D remains ambiguous. This CDR3 comprises 13 residues. Trimming took off 3 bases at V and 4 bases at J, with 7 bases between the two ends. CDR1 is KGHDR and CDR2 is SFDVKD in the germline V gene. As DNA, the CDR3 is TGTGCCACCAGTGATGCCGGGCCAGATACGCAGTATTTT. It is translated as CATSDAGPDTQYF.

The rearrangement joins TRBV6-4 to TRBJ2-2, with TRBD2 matching over 10 bases. The CDR3 is 14 residues long. With V trimmed by 5 bases and J by 4 bases, 1 base remained unmatched. Per the germline V gene, CDR1 is MRHNA and CDR2 is SNTAGT. As DNA, the CDR3 is TGTGCCAGCAGTCGGACTAGCGGCACCGGGGAGCTGTTTTTT. Protein: CASSRTSGTGELFF.

The chain carries TRBV11-2 and TRBJ2-2; the D call may be TRBD1 or TRBD2 (5 bases each). V dropped 6 bases and J dropped 2 bases, with 19 bases sitting between them. This CDR3 comprises 17 residues. Germline lookup yields CDR1 SGHAT and CDR2 FQNNGV. As DNA, the CDR3 is TGTGCCAGCAGGTACCCGGGACGCACATTCAACACCGGGGAGCTGTTTTTT. Its translation: CASRYPGRTFNTGELFF.

This chain uses TRBV5-6 with TRBJ2-5; 12 bases line up with TRBD2. V gave up 0 bases and J gave up 4 bases; unmatched junction bases: 4. CDR1 SGHDT and CDR2 YYEEEE come from the germline V gene. This CDR3 is 16 amino acids long. The CDR3 DNA sequence: TGTGCCAGCAGCTTGGTACTAGCGGGGGGTCTAGAGACCCAGTACTTC. Translating gives CASSLVLAGGLETQYF.

This sequence joins TRBV6-4 and TRBJ2-2, with unresolved D. Looked up from germline, CDR1 is MRHNA and CDR2 is SNTAGT. CDR3 length: 14 residues. Trimming took off 0 bases at V and 4 bases at J, with 6 bases between the two ends. DNA of the CDR3: TGTGCCAGCAGTGACTCCATCACCACCGGGGAGCTGTTTTTT. It encodes CASSDSITTGELFF.

The chain recombines TRBV6-5 with TRBJ2-5, with 8 bases fitting TRBD1. Looked up from germline, CDR1 is MNHEY and CDR2 is SVGAGI. V was pared by 6 bases and J by 3 bases, with 3 bases of the junction left unmatched. The CDR3 loop spans 13 amino acids. The CDR3 coding sequence is TGTGCCAGCAGATGGACAGGGAAAGAGACCCAGTACTTC. Residues: CASRWTGKETQYF.

The chain couples TRBV7-2 to TRBJ2-7, with no clear D. The CDR3 has 14 amino acids. CDR1 is SGHTA, CDR2 FQGNSA, per germline. V lost 5 bases and J 0 bases, leaving 11 bases between the germline ends. This CDR3 is CASSPTPASYEQYF. CDR3 bases: TGTGCCAGCAGCCCTACACCGGCCTCCTACGAGCAGTACTTC. Based on the CDR3 plus reference TRBV7-2 and TRBJ2-7, the full variable domain is GAGVSQSPSNKVTEKGKDVELRCDPISGHTALYWYRQSLGQGLEFLIYFQGNSAPDKSGLPSDRFSAERTGGSVSTLTIQRTQQEDSAVYLCASSPTPASYEQYFGPGTRLTVT.

The chain uses TRBV5-6 and TRBJ1-4; D gene unclear. V shed 3 bases and J shed 8 bases, with 8 bases lying between them. The length of the CDR3 is 12 residues. Per the germline V gene, CDR1 is SGHDT and CDR2 is YYEEEE. The CDR3 DNA follows: TGTGCCAGCAGCTCGGCAGAGGAAAAACTGTTTTTT. Translating gives CASSSAEEKLFF.

This CDR3 is CASSTGQGANTGELFF. The CDR3 DNA reads as TGTGCCAGCAGCACCGGACAGGGGGCGAACACCGGGGAGCTGTTTTTT. This chain uses TRBV5-4 with TRBJ2-2; 10 positions agree with TRBD1. V lost 4 bases, J lost 0 bases, and 3 bases stayed unmatched. This CDR3 is 16 amino acids long. Germline-derived CDR1 and CDR2 are SGHNT and YYREEE (reference sequence).

The chain is built from TRBV9 and TRBJ2-5; D possibly uses TRBD1 or TRBD2 (6 bases each). V was shortened by 1 base and J by 2 bases, with 33 bases between the two germline ends. The CDR3 loop spans 22 amino acids. CDR1 is SGDLS and CDR2 is YYNGEE in the germline V gene. The CDR3 reads CASSVRSFLGKEGVRMQETQYF. Written as DNA, the CDR3 is TGTGCCAGCAGCGTACGTTCATTCCTAGGCAAGGAGGGGGTGAGGATGCAAGAGACCCAGTACTTC.

V usage is TRBV10-1 and J usage is TRBJ2-3; D possibly matches TRBD1 or TRBD2 (5 bases each). The CDR3 is 14 amino acids. The V and J ends lost 2 bases and 2 bases respectively, with 8 bases between them. Per germline, CDR1 WNHNN and CDR2 SYGVQD (reference sequence). CDR3 DNA: TGCGCCAGCAGTGAGGTGGGGGTCACAGATACGCAGTATTTT. As protein: CASSEVGVTDTQYF.

This CDR3 is CASSLGDLGGTQYF. Here the CDR3 DNA reads TGTGCCAGCAGCCTGGGGGACCTGGGGGGTACGCAGTATTTT. This chain connects TRBV11-3 to TRBJ2-3; a weak D match, TRBD2 (6 bases). V lost 5 bases to trimming and J lost 8 bases, with 17 bases between them. Germline V gives CDR1 SGHNT, CDR2 YENEEA. This CDR3 has 14 residues. Based on the CDR3 plus reference TRBV11-3 and TRBJ2-3, the full variable domain is EAGVVQSPRYKIIEKKQPVAFWCNPISGHNTLYWYLQNLGQGPELLIRYENEEAVDDSQLPKDRFSAERLKGVDSTLKIQPAELGDSAVYLCASSLGDLGGTQYFGPGTRLTVL.

The J gene is TRBJ2-5, the V gene TRBV5-1, with 11 nucleotides matching TRBD2. Germline V gives CDR1 SGHRS, CDR2 YFSETQ. Losses at the gene ends were 6 bases for V and 1 base for J; bases not matched to a gene: 5. The CDR3 is 15 residues long. The DNA for the CDR3 is TGCGCCAGCACCCCGACTAGCGGGGTCCAAGAGACCCAGTACTTC. Translated: CASTPTSGVQETQYF.

V and J are TRBV11-3 and TRBJ2-2, with TRBD2 as a possible D gene (6 bases). V was pared by 4 bases and J by 0 bases, with 15 bases between. CDR1 and CDR2 (germline): SGHNT, YENEEA. The CDR3 sequence is 17 residues long. The CDR3 coding sequence is TGTGCCAGCAGCTCCACCTTTAGCGGCCCGAACACCGGGGAGCTGTTTTTT. Translating it yields CASSSTFSGPNTGELFF.

The chain has TRBV7-2 and TRBJ1-1; D gene uncertain. V was shortened by 2 bases and J by 1 base, with 5 bases between the two germline ends. This CDR3 has 13 amino acids. The V gene's germline CDR1 is SGHTA and CDR2 FQGNSA. CDR3 amino acids: CASSLQENTEAFF. The CDR3 DNA sequence: TGTGCCAGCAGCTTACAGGAGAACACTGAAGCTTTCTTT.

This clone was seen just once. This chain uses TRBV5-1 with TRBJ2-7; D is unresolved. Trimming left V 0 bases short and J 1 base short, with 8 bases between. The germline gives CDR1 SGHRS, CDR2 YFSETQ. The length of the CDR3 is 14 residues. This chain's CDR3 is CASSLGVSSYEQYF. The DNA for the CDR3 is TGCGCCAGCAGCTTGGGGGTCAGTTCCTACGAGCAGTACTTC.

This clone was observed a single time. This sequence joins TRBV24-1 and TRBJ2-5, with D perhaps matching TRBD2 (6 bases). Germline CDR1 is KGHDR and CDR2 is SFDVKD. With 4 bases removed from V and 5 bases from J, the gap between germline ends came to 19 bases. This CDR3 contains 16 residues. Here the CDR3 DNA reads TGTGCCACCAGTGAACGCCGGGGGTCGTCCGGGGAGACCCAGTACTTC. This sequence encodes CATSERRGSSGETQYF.

The V and J genes are TRBV2 and TRBJ1-1; D remains unclear. The CDR3 runs 14 residues. CDR1 is SNHLY, CDR2 FYNNEI, per germline. V was trimmed by 2 bases and J by 0 bases, leaving 7 bases between them. In DNA, the CDR3 is TGTGCCAGCAGTGAAAAGTACATGAACACTGAAGCTTTCTTT. It encodes CASSEKYMNTEAFF.

This clone was found once. This rearrangement joins TRBV7-9 to TRBJ1-2; D remains unclear. Germline V lookup: CDR1 SEHNR, CDR2 FQNEAQ (reference sequence). The V gene lost 5 bases and the J gene lost 7 bases, with 23 bases spanning the gap. The CDR3 runs to 16 residues. CDR3 in amino acids: CASSPVEGVKASGYTF. Here the CDR3 DNA reads TGTGCCAGCAGCCCCGTGGAGGGCGTCAAAGCCAGTGGCTACACCTTC.

The table lists this clone with a count of one. This chain joins TRBV6-5 and TRBJ2-1; D is unresolved. This CDR3 has 14 residues. CDR1 and CDR2 from the germline V gene are MNHEY and SVGAGI. V was shortened by 6 bases and J by 8 bases, with 17 bases between the two germline ends. The DNA of the CDR3 is TGTGCCAGCAGCTCCCCCCTGGGAACGCATGAGCAGTTCTTC. Translated, it gives CASSSPLGTHEQFF.

V and J are TRBV14 and TRBJ1-1; 9 bases fit TRBD1. The V and J ends lost 4 bases and 4 bases, in that order; junction bases with no gene match: 7. CDR3 length: 15 residues. Germline V CDR1 and CDR2: SGHDN, FVKESK. The DNA for the CDR3 is TGTGCCAGCAGCCCGGACAGGGGTTTTGTCACTGAAGCTTTCTTT. Translated, it gives CASSPDRGFVTEAFF.